This entry lists 30 T cell receptor beta chains sequenced from one sample in a study of regulatory T cells in long-lasting Graves disease. The time point is: newly diagnosed GD, antithyroid drugs for less than 3 months. Generation of the TCR library employed RNA extracted from PBMCs. Library construction for TCR beta used iRepertoire HTBI primers and Arm-PCR of CDR3 regions. From the multiplex PCR reads, TCRdb called clonotypes with MiXCR, one entry per CDR3 protein. The sample shows about 530,000 distinct CDR3 sequences, 16% of them seen only once. These same data were also listed under a study on T cells in Graves' hyperthyroidism and ophthalmopathy.

The source material was peripheral blood mononuclear cells (PBMCs), sampled at new diagnosis, from a patient treated with antithyroid drugs. The receptors originated from a woman aged 40 to 65 with Graves disease.

This clonotype showed up many times. This chain links TRBV12-5 with TRBJ2-7; TRBD1 matches at 7 bases. The junction had 9 bases not matched to a gene; V was cut back by 2 bases and J by 5 bases. Germline-derived CDR1 and CDR2 are LGHNT and FRNRAP. The CDR3 length is 15 residues. In DNA form, the CDR3 reads TGTGCTAGTGGTTTGTCCCCCGGGACAGTCCACGAGCAGTACTTC. This gives the protein CASGLSPGTVHEQYF.

As to this clonotype: A much larger clone is a single base away; this may be a read error. This rearrangement joins TRBV11-3 to TRBJ1-2, with D possibly TRBD1 on 6 matching bases. CDR1 and CDR2 (germline): SGHNT, YENEEA. The CDR3 runs to 17 residues. CDR3 nucleotide sequence: TGTCCCAGCAGCTTAGCCTCGAGGGGGTCAGCAAACTATGGCTACACCTTC. The encoded protein is CPSSLASRGSANYGYTF.

The genes are TRBV6-5 and TRBJ2-7; possibly TRBD2 for D (5 bases). V lost 0 bases and J 2 bases, leaving 5 bases between the germline ends. The CDR3 totals 13 residues. Germline lookup yields CDR1 MNHEY and CDR2 SVGAGI. The CDR3 region has the DNA TGTGCCAGCAGTTACTCGGGAGCCTACGAGCAGTACTTC. This gives the protein CASSYSGAYEQYF.

A few counts support this clonotype. A much larger clone differs by one base, so this may be a read error. The chain has TRBV5-1 and TRBJ1-1, with unresolved D. The CDR3 has 16 amino acids. The germline gives CDR1 SGHRS, CDR2 YFSETQ. Trimming shortened V by 2 bases and J by 3 bases, and 17 bases separated the two germline ends. CDR3 amino acids: CASSLNPGLMYTEAFF. The CDR3 DNA follows: TGCGCCAGCAGCTTAAACCCAGGATTGATGTACACTGAAGCTTTCTTT.

The chain joins TRBV5-1 to TRBJ1-1, with 9 positions matching TRBD1. The CDR3 runs 13 residues. Germline V lookup: CDR1 SGHRS, CDR2 YFSETQ. Losses at the gene ends were 3 bases for V and 5 bases for J; bases not matched to a gene: 2. CDR3 loop: CASSWDRVTEAFF. CDR3 bases: TGCGCCAGCAGCTGGGACAGGGTAACTGAAGCTTTCTTT. The whole variable domain, remainder taken from reference TRBV5-1 and TRBJ1-1, is KAGVTQTPRYLIKTRGQQVTLSCSPISGHRSVSWYQQTPGQGLQFLFEYFSETQRNKGNFPGRFSGRQFSNSRSEMNVSTLELGDSALYLCASSWDRVTEAFFGQGTRLTVV.

This clonotype was found many times. V gene TRBV2 combines with J gene TRBJ1-2; D might be TRBD1 (5 bases). CDR3 length: 13 residues. Germline lookup yields CDR1 SNHLY and CDR2 FYNNEI. V lost 8 bases to trimming and J lost 0 bases, with 10 bases between them. CDR3 in DNA: TGTGCCAGCGACAGTAGGTCTAACTATGGCTACACCTTC. This encodes CASDSRSNYGYTF.

The chain recombines TRBV5-4 with TRBJ2-2, with D tentatively TRBD2 (7 bases). The germline gives CDR1 SGHNT, CDR2 YYREEE (reference sequence). The CDR3 length is 16 residues. V was trimmed by 2 bases and J by 5 bases, leaving 16 bases between them. CDR3 bases: TGTGCCAGCAGCTTATCACGGGGGGCCGGAACCGGGGAGCTGTTTTTT. This codes for CASSLSRGAGTGELFF.

This clonotype was seen at least ten times. V usage is TRBV12-3 or TRBV12-4 and J usage is TRBJ2-5; TRBD1 agrees at 7 bases. The length of the CDR3 is 13 residues. After removal of 5 bases from V and 5 bases from J, the junction contained 5 bases not matched to a gene. CDR3 residues: CASSRGGLETQYF. The CDR3 DNA reads as TGTGCCAGCAGTCGAGGGGGCTTGGAGACCCAGTACTTC.

This sequence joins TRBV28 and TRBJ2-3; perhaps TRBD1 as D (5 bases). Deletions cut 7 bases from V and 4 bases from J, with 9 bases between. This CDR3 contains 12 residues. CDR1 MDHEN and CDR2 SYDVKM come from the germline V gene. The CDR3: CASKSGSDTQYF. CDR3 DNA: TGTGCCAGCAAGTCAGGGTCAGATACGCAGTATTTT.

This clonotype has at least ten counts. CDR3 coding DNA: TGTGCCAGCAGTGAATACCAAGAGACCCAGTACTTC. Translation: CASSEYQETQYF. The chain couples TRBV6-1 to TRBJ2-5, with D unclear. Germline CDR1 MNHNS, CDR2 SASEGT. The CDR3 is 12 residues long. V lost 2 bases, J lost 0 bases, and 1 base lay in between.

This clonotype came up a few times. The gene calls are TRBV3-1 and TRBJ1-1; perhaps TRBD1 as D (5 bases). The CDR3 has 15 amino acids. With 0 bases removed from V and 5 bases from J, the gap between germline ends came to 13 bases. The germline CDR1 and CDR2 sequences are LGHDT and YNNKEL (reference sequence). The CDR3 nucleotides are TGTGCCAGCAGCCAAGATGGGGGAGGGCGGACTGAAGCTTTCTTT. Residues: CASSQDGGGRTEAFF.

This clonotype was found many times. The chain is built from TRBV20-1 and TRBJ2-3, with D unclear. V lost 1 base, J lost 5 bases, and 13 bases lay in between. Germline V CDR1 and CDR2: DFQATT, SNEGSKA (reference sequence). The CDR3 runs 14 residues. CDR3 DNA sequence: TGCAGTGCTAGAGGGTCGGGTGTTATAGATACGCAGTATTTT. Translation: CSARGSGVIDTQYF.

This clonotype was detected ten times or more. The V call is TRBV28, the J call TRBJ2-5; D is perhaps TRBD1 (6 bases). Trimming took 4 bases from V and 1 from J, leaving 10 bases between them. Germline loops: CDR1 MDHEN, CDR2 SYDVKM. The CDR3 length is 14 residues. CDR3: CASSSGQSQETQYF. CDR3 DNA: TGTGCCAGCAGTTCCGGACAGTCCCAAGAGACCCAGTACTTC. Supplemented by reference TRBV28 and TRBJ2-5, the full variable domain reads DVKVTQSSRYLVKRTGEKVFLECVQDMDHENMFWYRQDPGLGLRLIYFSYDVKMKEKGDIPEGYSVSREKKERFSLILESASTNQTSMYLCASSSGQSQETQYFGPGTRLLVL.

This clonotype has ten or more counts. This CDR3 reads CASSKGPNTEAFF. CDR3 nucleotide sequence: TGTGCCAGCAGTAAGGGTCCAAACACTGAAGCTTTCTTT. The V and J genes are TRBV12-3 or TRBV12-4 and TRBJ1-1; D is unclear. This CDR3 spans 13 amino acids. Deletions cut 5 bases from V and 2 bases from J, with 9 bases between.

This clonotype turned up a few times. This chain connects TRBV5-1 to TRBJ2-4, with D perhaps matching TRBD1 (6 bases). Germline V gene lookup returns CDR1 SGHRS and CDR2 YFSETQ. The length of the CDR3 is 15 residues. V shed 0 bases and J shed 6 bases, with 13 bases lying between them. The CDR3, as DNA: TGCGCCAGCAGCTTGGCCTATGGGGGCGGAAACATTCAGTACTTC. Residues: CASSLAYGGGNIQYF.

The chain uses TRBV4-1 and TRBJ1-3; D call uncertain. Germline loops: CDR1 MGHRA, CDR2 YSYEKL. Deletions cut 2 bases from V and 4 bases from J, with 9 bases between. The CDR3 runs 14 residues. In DNA form, the CDR3 reads TGCGCCAGCAGCCAAATTATCGAAGGAAACACCATATATTTT. Protein: CASSQIIEGNTIYF.

This clonotype has ten or more counts. This sequence joins TRBV2 and TRBJ1-6; TRBD1 aligns across 9 bases. CDR3 length: 16 amino acids. The trim removed 5 bases at V and 6 bases at J, leaving 8 bases unmatched. Germline V lookup: CDR1 SNHLY, CDR2 FYNNEI. This chain's CDR3 is CASSSQDRGINSPLHF. Here the CDR3 DNA reads TGTGCCAGCAGTAGCCAGGACAGGGGAATTAATTCACCCCTCCACTTT.

This clonotype was seen a few times. The chain joins TRBV7-2 to TRBJ2-5, with D perhaps matching TRBD1 or TRBD2 (5 bases each). The DNA end lines up better with TRBJ2-1; the J call may be wrong. Germline loops: CDR1 SGHTA, CDR2 FQGNSA. This CDR3 contains 14 residues. In nucleotides, the CDR3 is TGTGCCAGCAGCTTAGACCGGGGCCAGGGTGAGCAGTTCTTC. Protein: CASSLDRGQGEQFF.

Turning to this clonotype: This could be a read error, since a much larger clone is one nucleotide away. The chain joins TRBV7-3 to TRBJ2-3, with D perhaps matching TRBD2 (7 bases). Deletions cut 1 base from V and 0 bases from J, with 14 bases between. The CDR3 has 17 residues. CDR1 is SGHTA, CDR2 FQGTGA, per germline. The CDR3 region is CASSLIGGAVSTDTQYF. The CDR3 DNA reads TGTGCCAGCAGCTTAATTGGGGGGGCCGTTAGCACAGATACGCAGTATTTT.

With respect to this clonotype: This may come from a read error, since a much larger clone is one base off. The CDR3 coding sequence is TGTGCCAGCAGCTTAGTGGAAGCCTACGAGCAGTACTTC. This encodes CASSLVEAYEQYF. The V and J genes are TRBV11-2 and TRBJ2-7; D ambiguous. The V gene lost 1 base and the J gene lost 2 bases, with 6 bases spanning the gap. Germline CDR1 reads SGHAT; CDR2 reads FQNNGV. The CDR3 sequence is 13 residues long. Supplemented by reference TRBV11-2 and TRBJ2-7, the full variable domain reads EAGVAQSPRYKIIEKRQSVAFWCNPISGHATLYWYQQILGQGPKLLIQFQNNGVVDDSQLPKDRFSAERLKGVDSTLKIQPAKLEDSAVYLCASSLVEAYEQYFGPGTRLTVT.

The chain couples TRBV7-8 to TRBJ1-2; 9 nucleotides agree with TRBD1. J lost 6 bases, V lost 5 bases, and 10 bases had no gene match. Germline V gene sequence: CDR1 SGHVS, CDR2 FQNEAQ. There are 15 residues in the CDR3. CDR3 DNA sequence: TGTGCCAGCAGCGGGGGACAGGGCCCCTTTCATGGCTACACCTTC. Its protein product is CASSGGQGPFHGYTF.

This clonotype was found many times. The chain employs TRBV7-3 and TRBJ1-6; D remains ambiguous. V was clipped by 1 base and J by 9 bases, with 10 bases between them. CDR3 length: 14 residues. The germline V gene encodes CDR1 SGHTA and CDR2 FQGTGA. The CDR3 protein is CASSLMGSGSPLHF. The CDR3 DNA is TGTGCCAGCAGCTTAATGGGATCTGGTTCACCCCTCCACTTT.

As to this clonotype: Just one base apart from a much larger clone, this may be a read error. The chain couples TRBV5-1 to TRBJ2-3; 10 bases are a match to TRBD2. Germline V gene lookup returns CDR1 SGHRS and CDR2 YFSETQ. Trimming took 4 bases from V and 2 from J; bases not matched to a gene: 16. The CDR3 loop spans 19 amino acids. CDR3 DNA sequence: TGCGCCAGCAGCCCGGGGGTACTAGCGGGGTCCGCTAACACAGATACGCAGTATTTT. It specifies CASSPGVLAGSANTDTQYF.

This clonotype came up many times. The chain is built from TRBV29-1 and TRBJ1-1; weak D call: TRBD1 (5 bases). This CDR3 comprises 12 residues. The V and J ends lost 3 bases and 4 bases respectively, with 9 bases between them. Looked up from germline, CDR1 is SQVTM and CDR2 is ANQGSEA. The CDR3 protein is CSVEGPSTEAFF. In nucleotides, the CDR3 is TGCAGCGTTGAGGGGCCCAGCACTGAAGCTTTCTTT.

At least ten counts were recorded for this clonotype. This chain uses TRBV20-1 with TRBJ2-1, with TRBD2 as a possible D gene (6 bases). The CDR3 is 14 amino acids. Germline V lookup: CDR1 DFQATT, CDR2 SNEGSKA (reference sequence). The V end was cut by 6 bases, the J end by 4 bases, with 16 bases between. The CDR3 sequence is CSAKHRELYNEQFF. DNA for the CDR3: TGCAGTGCAAAGCACCGGGAGTTATACAATGAGCAGTTCTTC.

This clonotype was detected ten times or more. V gene TRBV7-9 combines with J gene TRBJ1-2; tentative D call: TRBD1 (5 bases). The CDR3 is made up of 14 amino acids. Per germline, CDR1 SEHNR and CDR2 FQNEAQ (reference sequence). Trimming took 1 base from V and 2 from J, leaving 8 bases between them. The CDR3 region has the DNA TGTGCCAGCAGCTTAGTCCGGGACAACTATGGCTACACCTTC. The encoded protein is CASSLVRDNYGYTF.

The sample holds many counts of this clonotype. CDR3 nucleotides: TGTGCCAGCAGCCCTTGGGCAGGGGTCCCTCGTAGGGGCTACACCTTC. Its protein is CASSPWAGVPRRGYTF. The gene calls are TRBV7-2 and TRBJ1-2; D perhaps matches TRBD1 (6 bases). With 5 bases removed from V and 8 bases from J, the gap between germline ends came to 24 bases. The CDR3 is 16 residues long. CDR1 is SGHTA, CDR2 FQGNSA, per germline. The whole variable domain, filled in from reference TRBV7-2 and TRBJ1-2, reads GAGVSQSPSNKVTEKGKDVELRCDPISGHTALYWYRQSLGQGLEFLIYFQGNSAPDKSGLPSDRFSAERTGGSVSTLTIQRTQQEDSAVYLCASSPWAGVPRRGYTFGSGTRLTVV.

The chain employs TRBV28 and TRBJ1-3; no clear D gene. V shed 4 bases and J shed 3 bases, with 10 bases lying between them. This CDR3 comprises 14 residues. The germline V gene has CDR1 MDHEN and CDR2 SYDVKM. The CDR3 here is CASSSALGGNTIYF. CDR3 DNA sequence: TGTGCCAGCAGTTCCGCCTTAGGTGGAAACACCATATATTTT. Full variable domain (missing parts from reference TRBV28 and TRBJ1-3): DVKVTQSSRYLVKRTGEKVFLECVQDMDHENMFWYRQDPGLGLRLIYFSYDVKMKEKGDIPEGYSVSREKKERFSLILESASTNQTSMYLCASSSALGGNTIYFGEGSWLTVV.

This clonotype was observed a few times. This clone may be a read error of a much larger clone one base away. Without the conserved terminal phenylalanine or tryptophan, this CDR3 likely stems from a read error. The J gene is TRBJ1-2, the V gene TRBV3-1; no reliable D call. Trimming removed 2 bases at V and 8 bases at J, with 12 bases between. The V gene's germline CDR1 is LGHDT and CDR2 YNNKEL (reference sequence). The CDR3 consists of 13 residues. DNA for the CDR3: TGTGCCAGCAGCCAACAAGGGTATGGCGGCTACACCTCC. Its protein is CASSQQGYGGYTS.

There are a few counts of this clonotype. The CDR3 sequence: CASSPRLERGSLNIQYF. CDR3 coding DNA: TGTGCCAGCTCACCAAGGCTTGAGCGGGGGAGCTTGAACATTCAGTACTTC. The chain uses TRBV18 and TRBJ2-4; 8 nucleotides match TRBD2. Per the germline V gene, CDR1 is KGHSH and CDR2 is LQKENI. V shed 2 bases and J 7 bases; nucleotides not matched to a gene: 13. The CDR3 covers 17 residues.